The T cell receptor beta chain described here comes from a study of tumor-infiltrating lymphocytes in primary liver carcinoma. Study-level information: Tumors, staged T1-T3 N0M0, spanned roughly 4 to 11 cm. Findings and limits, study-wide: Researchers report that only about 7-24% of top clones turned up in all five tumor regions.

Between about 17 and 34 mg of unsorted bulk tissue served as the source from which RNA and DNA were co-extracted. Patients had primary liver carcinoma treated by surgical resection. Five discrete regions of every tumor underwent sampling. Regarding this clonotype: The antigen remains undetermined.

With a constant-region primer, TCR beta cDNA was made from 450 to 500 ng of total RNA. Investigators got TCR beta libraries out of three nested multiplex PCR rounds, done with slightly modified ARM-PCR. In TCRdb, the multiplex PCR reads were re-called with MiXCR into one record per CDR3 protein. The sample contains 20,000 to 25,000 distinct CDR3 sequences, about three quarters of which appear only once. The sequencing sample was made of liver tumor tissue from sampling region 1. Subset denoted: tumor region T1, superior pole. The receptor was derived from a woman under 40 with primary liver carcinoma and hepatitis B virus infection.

The CDR3 nucleotides read TGTGCCAGCAGGGGATGGGGTGACTACGAGCAGTACTTC. This encodes CASRGWGDYEQYF. The chain is built from TRBV28 and TRBJ2-7; no reliable D call. The CDR3 has 13 amino acids. The germline V gene encodes CDR1 MDHEN and CDR2 SYDVKM. V dropped 6 bases and J dropped 3 bases, with 12 bases sitting between them.